Each of the 20 T cell receptor beta chains below was sequenced from the same sample in a study of response to subunit inactivated influenza vaccine. TCRdb processed the RT-PCR reads anew with MiXCR; each CDR3 protein has one entry. In the table there are fewer than 650,000 distinct CDR3 sequences, 10% to 15% of which are singletons. The source was PBMCs from blood, collected roughly 47 days after vaccination. These receptors were obtained from a middle-aged man who received an inactivated influenza vaccine.

This clonotype has just a few counts. The V gene is TRBV6-2 or TRBV6-3, the J gene TRBJ2-2, with 11 nucleotides matching TRBD2. Germline CDR1 is MNHEY and CDR2 is SVGEGT. Trimming took 0 bases from V and 4 from J; bases not matched to a gene: 7. CDR3 size: 18 residues. CDR3: CASSYSTSGRRVTGELFF. In DNA form, the CDR3 reads TGTGCCAGCAGTTACTCCACTAGCGGGAGAAGGGTCACCGGGGAGCTGTTTTTT.

J is TRBJ2-1 and V is TRBV24-1, with D possibly matching TRBD2 (6 bases). CDR1 and CDR2 from the germline V gene are KGHDR and SFDVKD. V lost 9 bases and J 2 bases, leaving 16 bases between the germline ends. The CDR3 loop spans 15 amino acids. In nucleotides, the CDR3 is TGTGCCACCGATCCCGGGCCTAGCGCCTACAATGAGCAGTTCTTC. Residues: CATDPGPSAYNEQFF.

The chain employs TRBV5-1 and TRBJ2-1; D gene uncertain. This CDR3 contains 16 residues. The germline V gene has CDR1 SGHRS and CDR2 YFSETQ. V dropped 0 bases and J dropped 3 bases, with 13 bases sitting between them. For the CDR3, the DNA is TGCGCCAGCAGCTTGGCGGGTAGCCCCGACTACAATGAGCAGTTCTTC. The encoded protein is CASSLAGSPDYNEQFF.

This clonotype was seen a handful of times. The J gene is TRBJ2-7, the V gene TRBV5-8, with D perhaps TRBD1 or TRBD2 (6 bases each). This CDR3 comprises 14 residues. V gave up 0 bases and J gave up 5 bases, with 12 bases separating them. Germline assignment: CDR1 SGHTS and CDR2 YDEGEE. CDR3 in amino acids: CASSLDPGAHEQYF. CDR3 nucleotide sequence: TGTGCCAGCAGCTTGGATCCGGGGGCCCACGAGCAGTACTTC.

V and J are TRBV9 and TRBJ2-1; 13 nucleotides match TRBD2. This CDR3 is 16 amino acids long. Trimming cost V 4 bases and J 9 bases; bases outside gene matches: 10. Germline CDR1 SGDLS, CDR2 YYNGEE. In DNA, the CDR3 is TGTGCCAGCAGCCCCCAACTAGCGGGGGGGCAGGGTGAGCAGTTCTTC. This sequence encodes CASSPQLAGGQGEQFF.

In this sample, this clonotype turned up a few times. The rearrangement links TRBV10-3 to TRBJ2-4; TRBD1 agrees at 12 bases. The germline CDR1 and CDR2 sequences are ENHRY and SYGVKD. With 3 bases clipped from V and 0 bases from J, the junction kept 6 bases outside the gene matches. The CDR3 is 18 amino acids. The CDR3 DNA is TGTGCCATCAGTGATGGGACAGGGGGCCCTCGAGCCAAAAACATTCAGTACTTC. This gives the protein CAISDGTGGPRAKNIQYF.

The chain uses TRBV7-6 and TRBJ2-2; D unclear. Per the germline V gene, CDR1 is SGHVS and CDR2 is FNYEAQ. This CDR3 has 15 amino acids. Trimming removed 0 bases at V and 0 bases at J, with 5 bases between. CDR3 nucleotides: TGTGCCAGCAGCTTAGCGAACACGAACACCGGGGAGCTGTTTTTT. Encoded protein: CASSLANTNTGELFF.

The chain has TRBV12-3 or TRBV12-4 and TRBJ2-1; a possible D gene is TRBD1 (6 bases). Trimming pared 5 bases from V and 4 bases from J, leaving 12 bases between. This CDR3 spans 14 amino acids. The CDR3 region has the DNA TGTGCCAGCAGTCCCCCGGACAGATACAATGAGCAGTTCTTC. It specifies CASSPPDRYNEQFF.

The J gene is TRBJ2-2, the V gene TRBV9; no clear D. Trimming removed 6 bases at V and 6 bases at J, with 9 bases between. The CDR3 has 12 amino acids. Germline CDR1 and CDR2: SGDLS and YYNGEE. The chain's CDR3 is CASNRAAGELFF. The CDR3 DNA sequence: TGTGCCAGCAACCGGGCGGCCGGGGAGCTGTTTTTT.

This clonotype was seen only a few times. The chain recombines TRBV4-2 with TRBJ2-3, with 8 bases lining up with TRBD2. V was pared by 3 bases and J by 0 bases, with 5 bases of the junction left unmatched. This CDR3 contains 16 residues. In germline, CDR1 is LGHNA, CDR2 YNFKEQ. The CDR3 sequence is CASSQGASGSTDTQYF. DNA of the CDR3: TGTGCCAGCAGCCAGGGGGCTAGCGGGAGCACAGATACGCAGTATTTT.

In this sample, this clonotype turned up many times. V and J are TRBV4-3 and TRBJ2-7; D is uncertain. Germline V gene lookup returns CDR1 LGHNA and CDR2 YSLEER. This CDR3 has 14 residues. With 1 base removed from V and 2 bases from J, the gap between germline ends came to 9 bases. The CDR3: CASSQVAKAYEQYF. The CDR3 DNA sequence: TGCGCCAGCAGCCAAGTGGCTAAGGCCTACGAGCAGTACTTC.

The chain combines TRBV3-1 with TRBJ1-1; D unclear. Germline assignment: CDR1 LGHDT and CDR2 YNNKEL (reference sequence). This CDR3 comprises 15 residues. The V end lost 4 bases, the J end lost 3 bases, and 15 bases lay between the germline ends. The CDR3 region has the DNA TGTGCCAGCAGCCTGCATCATAAAGCGGACACTGAAGCTTTCTTT. Protein product: CASSLHHKADTEAFF.

This clonotype was seen only a few times. The chain employs TRBV7-9 and TRBJ2-5; D unclear. Germline lookup yields CDR1 SEHNR and CDR2 FQNEAQ (reference sequence). The V gene lost 0 bases and the J gene lost 5 bases, with 16 bases spanning the gap. The CDR3 sequence is 16 residues long. CDR3 loop: CASSLATKELRETQYF. The CDR3 DNA follows: TGTGCCAGCAGCTTAGCAACGAAGGAGTTGCGGGAGACCCAGTACTTC.

This clonotype was counted only a few times. This chain uses TRBV20-1 with TRBJ2-1; TRBD2 matches at 8 bases. Trimming at V came to 2 bases and at J to 0 bases, leaving 3 bases not matched to a gene. Germline V gives CDR1 DFQATT, CDR2 SNEGSKA (reference sequence). The CDR3 consists of 15 residues. The CDR3 protein is CSARFREGSYNEQFF. CDR3 DNA: TGCAGTGCTAGATTTCGGGAGGGCTCCTACAATGAGCAGTTCTTC.

This clonotype was counted between two and nine times. The rearrangement links TRBV20-1 to TRBJ2-3, with D perhaps TRBD2 (5 bases). V lost 4 bases and J lost 0, with 8 bases in between. The CDR3 totals 13 residues. Germline V lookup: CDR1 DFQATT, CDR2 SNEGSKA (reference sequence). The CDR3 sequence is CSATSPSTDTQYF. In DNA, the CDR3 is TGCAGTGCTACTAGCCCAAGCACAGATACGCAGTATTTT.

The chain uses TRBV28 and TRBJ2-2; 7 bases are a match to TRBD2. CDR3 length: 12 amino acids. V was clipped by 8 bases and J by 7 bases; unmatched bases: 4. Germline lookup yields CDR1 MDHEN and CDR2 SYDVKM. CDR3 bases: TGTGCCAGCCGCGGGAGCTTCGGGGAGCTGTTTTTT. Translating it yields CASRGSFGELFF.

Only a few counts were recorded for this clonotype. J is TRBJ2-2 and V is TRBV5-1; D not resolved. Germline CDR1 is SGHRS and CDR2 is YFSETQ. The CDR3 is 14 amino acids. The ends were cut back, 1 base at V and 0 bases at J, with 4 bases in the middle. In DNA, the CDR3 is TGCGCCAGCAGCTTGACATCGAACACCGGGGAGCTGTTTTTT. Amino acids: CASSLTSNTGELFF.

This clonotype was picked up one time. This sequence joins TRBV20-1 and TRBJ1-4; D is unclear. V was clipped by 3 bases and J by 0 bases, with 8 bases between them. From germline, CDR1 is DFQATT and CDR2 SNEGSKA (reference sequence). The CDR3 runs 14 residues. CDR3 nucleotide sequence: TGCAGTGCTAGCATTTCCTCAACTAATGAAAAACTGTTTTTT. It codes for CSASISSTNEKLFF.

A single count supports this clonotype. The J gene is TRBJ2-3, the V gene TRBV7-9; D is unresolved. The germline V and J ends were trimmed by 4 bases and 6 bases, with 8 bases remaining between them. The CDR3 consists of 12 residues. Germline V gene lookup returns CDR1 SEHNR and CDR2 FQNEAQ (reference sequence). Here the CDR3 reads CASSSVLDTQYF. CDR3 nucleotide sequence: TGTGCCAGCAGCTCCGTCCTGGATACGCAGTATTTT.

This sequence joins TRBV7-9 and TRBJ2-5; 15 bases are a match to TRBD2. The trim removed 5 bases at V and 2 bases at J, leaving 3 bases unmatched. Per the germline V gene, CDR1 is SEHNR and CDR2 is FQNEAQ (reference sequence). There are 16 residues in the CDR3. The CDR3 DNA sequence: TGTGCCAGCAGCCCCGGGACTAGCGGGGGGCAAGAGACCCAGTACTTC. The encoded protein is CASSPGTSGGQETQYF.